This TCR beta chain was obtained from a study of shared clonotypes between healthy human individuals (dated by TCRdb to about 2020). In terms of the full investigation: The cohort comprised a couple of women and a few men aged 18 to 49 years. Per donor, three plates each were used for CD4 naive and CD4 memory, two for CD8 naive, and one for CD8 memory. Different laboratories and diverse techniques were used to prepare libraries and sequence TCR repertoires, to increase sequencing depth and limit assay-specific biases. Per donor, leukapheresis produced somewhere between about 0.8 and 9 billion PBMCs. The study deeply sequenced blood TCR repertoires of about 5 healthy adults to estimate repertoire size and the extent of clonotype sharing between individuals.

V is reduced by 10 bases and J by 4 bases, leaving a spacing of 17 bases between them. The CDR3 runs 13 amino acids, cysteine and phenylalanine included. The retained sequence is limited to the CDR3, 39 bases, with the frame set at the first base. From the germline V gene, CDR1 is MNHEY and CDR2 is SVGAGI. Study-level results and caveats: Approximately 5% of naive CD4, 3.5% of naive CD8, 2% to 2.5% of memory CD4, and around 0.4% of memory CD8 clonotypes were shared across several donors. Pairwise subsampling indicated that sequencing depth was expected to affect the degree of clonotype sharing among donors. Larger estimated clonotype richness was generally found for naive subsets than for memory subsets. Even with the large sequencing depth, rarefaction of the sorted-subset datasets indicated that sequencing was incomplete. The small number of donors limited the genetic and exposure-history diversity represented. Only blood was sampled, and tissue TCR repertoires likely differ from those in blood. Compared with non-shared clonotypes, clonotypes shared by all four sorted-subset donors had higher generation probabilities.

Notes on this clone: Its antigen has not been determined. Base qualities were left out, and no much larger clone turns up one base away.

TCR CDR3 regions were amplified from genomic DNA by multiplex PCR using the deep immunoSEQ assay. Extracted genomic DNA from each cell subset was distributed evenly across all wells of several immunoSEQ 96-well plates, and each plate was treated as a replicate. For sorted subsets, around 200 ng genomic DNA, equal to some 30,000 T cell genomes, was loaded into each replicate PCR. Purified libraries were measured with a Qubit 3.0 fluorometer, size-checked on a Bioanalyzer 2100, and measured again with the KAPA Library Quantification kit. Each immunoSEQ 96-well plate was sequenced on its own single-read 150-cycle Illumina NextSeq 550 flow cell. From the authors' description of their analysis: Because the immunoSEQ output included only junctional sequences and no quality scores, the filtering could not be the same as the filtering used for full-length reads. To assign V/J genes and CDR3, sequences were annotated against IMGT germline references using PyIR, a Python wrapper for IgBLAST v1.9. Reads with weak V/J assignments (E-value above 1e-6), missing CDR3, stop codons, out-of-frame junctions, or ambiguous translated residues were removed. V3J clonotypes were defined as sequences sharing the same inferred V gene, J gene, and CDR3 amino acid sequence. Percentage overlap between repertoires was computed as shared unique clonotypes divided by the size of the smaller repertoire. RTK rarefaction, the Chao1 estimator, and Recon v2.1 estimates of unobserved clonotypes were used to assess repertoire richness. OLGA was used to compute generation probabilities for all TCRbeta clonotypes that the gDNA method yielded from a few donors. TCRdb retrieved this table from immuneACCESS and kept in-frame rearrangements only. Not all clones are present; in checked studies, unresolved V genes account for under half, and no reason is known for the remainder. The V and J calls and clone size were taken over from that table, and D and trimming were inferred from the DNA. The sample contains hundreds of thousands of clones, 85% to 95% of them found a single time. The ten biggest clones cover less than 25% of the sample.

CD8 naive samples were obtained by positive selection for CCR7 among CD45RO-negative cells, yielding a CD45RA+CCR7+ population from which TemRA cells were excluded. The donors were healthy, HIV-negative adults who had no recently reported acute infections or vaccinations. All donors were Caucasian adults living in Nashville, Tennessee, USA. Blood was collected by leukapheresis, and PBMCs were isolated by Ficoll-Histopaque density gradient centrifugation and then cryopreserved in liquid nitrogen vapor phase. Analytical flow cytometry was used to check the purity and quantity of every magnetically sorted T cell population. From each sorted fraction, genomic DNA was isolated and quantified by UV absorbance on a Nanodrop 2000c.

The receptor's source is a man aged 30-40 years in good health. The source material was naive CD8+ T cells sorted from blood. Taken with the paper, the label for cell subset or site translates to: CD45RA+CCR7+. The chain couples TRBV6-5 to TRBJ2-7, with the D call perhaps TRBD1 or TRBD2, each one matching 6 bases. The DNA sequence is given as TGTGCCACCCGGGCGGGACACGATTACGAGCAGTACTTC. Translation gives CATRAGHDYEQYF.